What follows is one T cell receptor (beta chain) and its context. Its matching antigen is unknown. The CDR3 consists of 16 residues. V was shortened by 2 bases and J by 0 bases, with 11 bases between the two germline ends. Germline V lookup: CDR1 SNHLY, CDR2 FYNNEI. The data originate from a study of vaccination and CD4 T cells after COVID-19. Study overall: Four females and six males made up the convalescents, with two Hispanic. Some control cultures received a CEFX pool, which served as the positive control. Others received an HIV-1 Nef pool or no peptide.

Once obtained from cultured CD4+ T cells, the DNA was sequenced using the Oncomine TCR Beta short-read assay. TCRdb re-derived calls from the PCR reads in MiXCR, one entry per CDR3 protein. The data contain 20,000 to 25,000 distinct CDR3 sequences, around 50% of them singletons. Study observations and caveats: SARS-CoV-2-reactive clonotypes showed a nonsignificant median rise from about 20 to 38.

Described treatment: roughly nine-day PBMC culture with coronavirus spike peptide pools or control peptides (ViraFEST assay). Peptide pool stimulation in ViraFEST expanded antigen-specific T cells, whose TCRs were then sequenced. Sequencing input: CD4+ T cells from blood, cultured in vitro. The TCR originated in a human donor who had recovered from COVID-19. The chain carries TRBV2 and TRBJ1-5, with TRBD1 as a possible D gene (5 bases). CDR3 sequence reads: CASSEWGSYSNQPQHF. CDR3 DNA sequence: TGTGCCAGCAGTGAATGGGGCTCCTATAGCAATCAGCCCCAGCATTTT. The variable domain in full, with the rest retrieved from reference TRBV2 and TRBJ1-5, is EPEVTQTPSHQVTQMGQEVILRCVPISNHLYFYWYRQILGQKVEFLVSFYNNEISEKSEIFDDQFSVERPDGSNFTLKIRSTKLEDSAMYFCASSEWGSYSNQPQHFGDGTRLSIL.